The sequence of this TCR beta chain was determined in a study of beta chain features in type 1 diabetes. Whole-study context: Age and gender were similar between patients and healthy donors, as were cell yields.

Study results and caveats: VDJ junctions sequenced from type 1 diabetes patients showed fewer insertions and more deletions. In patients and controls equally, PCR might favor templates that are shorter. Cells with high TCR expression could be over-represented by cDNA sequencing. All four CD4+ subsets from Type 1 diabetes patients carried moderately but significantly shorter TCRB CDR3s.

Sequencing targeted expressed TCRB transcripts, as all isolated RNA had been reverse transcribed. Profiled with immunoSEQ multiplex PCR; TCRdb holds only in-frame clones, not every one. The sample shows 250,000 or so clones, approximately 15% of them seen only once. Of note for this clone: Its antigen is as yet unknown.

Germline assignment: CDR1 LNHDA and CDR2 SQIVND (reference sequence). Germline trimming cut 4 bases from V and 1 base from J; bases unmatched to any gene: 5. There are 17 residues in the CDR3. Sequences were obtained from naive CD4+ T cells from blood. The clonotype originates from a man aged 25-40 years with type 1 diabetes. The chain uses TRBV19 and TRBJ2-5; 14 bases match TRBD2. The CDR3: CASSTGTSGSPQETQYF. Here the CDR3 DNA reads TGTGCCAGTAGTACAGGGACTAGCGGGAGTCCCCAAGAGACCCAGTACTTC.